This T cell receptor (beta chain) was identified in a study of Ad26.COV2.S vaccination and SARS-CoV-2 variants. TCRdb's copy holds only in-frame clones and misses some; the assay was immunoSEQ multiplex PCR. The sample has roughly 420,000 clones, around 87% seen once. Regarding treatment: around 19 received Ad26.COV2.S at low or high dose, single or two shots; roughly five received placebo; per-sample allocation not given. Collection of samples fell on day 63 after the first vaccine or placebo injection. CDR1 and CDR2 from the germline V gene are MDHEN and SYDVKM. Trimming at V came to 2 bases and at J to 3 bases, leaving 9 bases not matched to a gene. The CDR3 covers 18 residues.

This chain uses TRBV28 with TRBJ2-3, with 12 bases identical to TRBD2. The origin of this receptor is a person between 18 and 60 years old who received the Ad26.COV2.S COVID-19 vaccine or a placebo. The source was peripheral blood, collected in a trial of Ad26.COV2.S vaccine versus placebo. The CDR3 region has the DNA TGTGCCAGCAGTTTACTAGCGGGGGGGCCTAGGGGAACAGATACGCAGTATTTT. Amino acid sequence: CASSLLAGGPRGTDTQYF.